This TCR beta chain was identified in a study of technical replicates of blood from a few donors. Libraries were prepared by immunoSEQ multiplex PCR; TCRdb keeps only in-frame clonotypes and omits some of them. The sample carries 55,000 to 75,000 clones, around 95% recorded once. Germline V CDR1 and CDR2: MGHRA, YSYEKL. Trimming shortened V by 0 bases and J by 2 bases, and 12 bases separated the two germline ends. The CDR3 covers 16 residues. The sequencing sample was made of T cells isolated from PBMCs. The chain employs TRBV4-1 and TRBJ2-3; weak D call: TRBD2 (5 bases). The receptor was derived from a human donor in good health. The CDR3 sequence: CASSQDRQTITDTQYF. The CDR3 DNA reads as TGCGCCAGCAGCCAAGATCGTCAGACTATCACAGATACGCAGTATTTT.